Following are 5 T cell receptor beta chains from one sample sequenced in a study of vaccination effects on CD4 cells after COVID-19. After roughly 11 days in culture, the CD4+ T cells were isolated. Vaccination of participants consisted of two doses of either the BNT162b2 or mRNA-1273 vaccine. Which antigens these TCRs recognize remains unknown. Repertoires were generated with immunoSEQ multiplex PCR, while TCRdb's copy carries only in-frame clones and drops some. The table shows 47,000 or so clones, with around 70% occurring only once. Sequencing used CD4+ T cells from PBMCs cultured without peptide, obtained after COVID-19 vaccination. The receptors shown here come from a human donor who received a COVID-19 vaccine.

The chain joins TRBV5-1 to TRBJ2-3, with 8 bases matching TRBD2. The CDR3 totals 17 residues. The germline gives CDR1 SGHRS, CDR2 YFSETQ. With 1 base clipped from V and 0 bases from J, the junction kept 7 bases outside the gene matches. The CDR3 region has the DNA TGCGCCAGCAGCTTGATCGGCACTAGCGGTAGCACAGATACGCAGTATTTT. Amino acids: CASSLIGTSGSTDTQYF. Combining the CDR3 with reference TRBV5-1 and TRBJ2-3 gives the whole variable domain KAGVTQTPRYLIKTRGQQVTLSCSPISGHRSVSWYQQTPGQGLQFLFEYFSETQRNKGNFPGRFSGRQFSNSRSEMNVSTLELGDSALYLCASSLIGTSGSTDTQYFGPGTRLTVL.

This rearrangement joins TRBV5-1 to TRBJ2-2; D gene uncertain. The V gene's germline CDR1 is SGHRS and CDR2 YFSETQ. V was trimmed by 4 bases and J by 0 bases, leaving 10 bases between them. The length of the CDR3 is 15 residues. CDR3 nucleotides: TGCGCCAGCAGCCCCCGGACCGCGAACACCGGGGAGCTGTTTTTT. Translating gives CASSPRTANTGELFF. Full variable domain (rest looked up from reference TRBV5-1 and TRBJ2-2): KAGVTQTPRYLIKTRGQQVTLSCSPISGHRSVSWYQQTPGQGLQFLFEYFSETQRNKGNFPGRFSGRQFSNSRSEMNVSTLELGDSALYLCASSPRTANTGELFFGEGSRLTVL.

The sample holds a few counts of this clone. This chain connects TRBV4-2 to TRBJ2-1, with TRBD1 matching 8 bases. After removal of 1 base from V and 10 bases from J, the junction contained 9 bases not matched to a gene. Germline-derived CDR1 and CDR2 are LGHNA and YNFKEQ. The CDR3 loop spans 15 amino acids. CDR3 sequence: CASSQAYQGAREQFF. Written as DNA, the CDR3 is TGTGCCAGCAGCCAAGCCTATCAGGGGGCCAGGGAGCAGTTCTTC.

The V gene is TRBV24-1, the J gene TRBJ2-6; D possibly corresponds to TRBD1 (5 bases). The CDR3 has 15 residues. Germline V gene sequence: CDR1 KGHDR, CDR2 SFDVKD. V lost 6 bases to trimming and J lost 0 bases, with 8 bases between them. Written as DNA, the CDR3 is TGTGCCACCAGTACAGGAGACTCTGGGGCCAACGTCCTGACTTTC. This codes for CATSTGDSGANVLTF.

The chain employs TRBV6-1 and TRBJ2-1; D is undetermined. The CDR3 spans 15 residues. CDR1 is MNHNS, CDR2 SASEGT, per germline. Trimming shortened V by 3 bases and J by 0 bases, and 9 bases separated the two germline ends. The CDR3 spells CASSDGVISYNEQFF. DNA for the CDR3: TGTGCCAGCAGTGATGGAGTGATCTCCTACAATGAGCAGTTCTTC.